What follows are 7 T cell receptor beta chains derived from one specimen sequenced in a study of blood T cell repertoires in COVID-19. Some clones are missing from TCRdb's copy, which holds only in-frame ones; the method was immunoSEQ multiplex PCR. The sample lists more than 140,000 clones; 80% to 90% were seen once. What was sequenced was peripheral blood. Receptors were obtained from a woman aged 55-69 years with acute or convalescent COVID-19.

The chain carries TRBV9 and TRBJ2-2; 10 bases are shared with TRBD1. The CDR3 has 16 amino acids. The V segment lost 4 bases and the J segment 6 bases; nucleotides outside the gene matches: 9. Germline V CDR1 and CDR2: SGDLS, YYNGEE. DNA of the CDR3: TGTGCCAGCAGCTTCCGGGACAGGGGTGTTGCCGGGGAGCTGTTTTTT. It yields the protein CASSFRDRGVAGELFF. The complete variable domain, with remaining parts taken from reference TRBV9 and TRBJ2-2, reads DSGVTQTPKHLITATGQRVTLRCSPRSGDLSVYWYQQSLDQGLQFLIQYYNGEERAKGNILERFSAQQFPDLHSELNLSSLELGDSALYFCASSFRDRGVAGELFFGEGSRLTVL.

V and J are TRBV18 and TRBJ1-1; the D is unclear. Looked up from germline, CDR1 is KGHSH and CDR2 is LQKENI. The CDR3 loop spans 14 amino acids. The V gene lost 3 bases and the J gene lost 4 bases, with 12 bases spanning the gap. CDR3 nucleotide sequence: TGTGCCAGCTCACCCGAGGTTTCAGTCACTGAAGCTTTCTTT. Translated: CASSPEVSVTEAFF.

The chain uses TRBV5-6 and TRBJ2-3, with D tentatively TRBD1 (5 bases). V dropped 2 bases and J dropped 5 bases, with 15 bases sitting between them. Per the germline V gene, CDR1 is SGHDT and CDR2 is YYEEEE. CDR3 length: 15 residues. The CDR3 here is CASSLGAARRDTQYF. CDR3 DNA sequence: TGTGCCAGCAGCTTAGGGGCGGCCCGTAGAGATACGCAGTATTTT. The full variable domain, in which reference TRBV5-6 and TRBJ2-3 provide the parts outside the CDR3, is DAGVTQSPTHLIKTRGQQVTLRCSPKSGHDTVSWYQQALGQGPQFIFQYYEEEERQRGNFPDRFSGHQFPNYSSELNVNALLLGDSALYLCASSLGAARRDTQYFGPGTRLTVL.

CDR3 region: CASSFGQSFNEKLFF. The CDR3 bases are TGTGCCAGCAGCTTCGGACAGAGCTTTAATGAAAAACTGTTTTTT. The chain is built from TRBV11-2 and TRBJ1-4; D possibly corresponds to TRBD1 (6 bases). Germline V CDR1 and CDR2: SGHAT, FQNNGV. The length of the CDR3 is 15 residues. Between the trimmed V and J ends, which lost 3 bases and 4 bases, there was a span of 12 bases.

The chain uses TRBV6-1 and TRBJ1-5; D not resolved. V lost 2 bases and J lost 6, with 5 bases in between. The CDR3 covers 12 residues. CDR1 MNHNS and CDR2 SASEGT come from the germline V gene. The CDR3 sequence is CASSESPQPQHF. The CDR3 DNA is TGTGCCAGCAGTGAAAGCCCTCAGCCCCAGCATTTT.

This chain joins TRBV7-2 and TRBJ2-1, with 10 bases identical to TRBD2. In germline, CDR1 is SGHTA, CDR2 FQGNSA. The junction had 2 bases not matched to a gene; V was cut back by 8 bases and J by 4 bases. This CDR3 spans 13 amino acids. As DNA, the CDR3 is TGTGCCAGCCAGACTAGCGGGTACAATGAGCAGTTCTTC. It is translated as CASQTSGYNEQFF.

CDR3 DNA: TGTGCCAGCAGCTTCCAAGGGGGCGCGGAGACCCAGTACTTC. This sequence encodes CASSFQGGAETQYF. The V gene is TRBV7-2, the J gene TRBJ2-5; 7 nucleotides match TRBD1. The CDR3 covers 14 residues. V trimming: 3 bases; J trimming: 5 bases; junction bases outside the gene matches: 6. Germline values: CDR1 SGHTA, CDR2 FQGNSA. Looking up the rest from reference TRBV7-2 and TRBJ2-5 gives the full variable domain: GAGVSQSPSNKVTEKGKDVELRCDPISGHTALYWYRQSLGQGLEFLIYFQGNSAPDKSGLPSDRFSAERTGGSVSTLTIQRTQQEDSAVYLCASSFQGGAETQYFGPGTRLLVL.